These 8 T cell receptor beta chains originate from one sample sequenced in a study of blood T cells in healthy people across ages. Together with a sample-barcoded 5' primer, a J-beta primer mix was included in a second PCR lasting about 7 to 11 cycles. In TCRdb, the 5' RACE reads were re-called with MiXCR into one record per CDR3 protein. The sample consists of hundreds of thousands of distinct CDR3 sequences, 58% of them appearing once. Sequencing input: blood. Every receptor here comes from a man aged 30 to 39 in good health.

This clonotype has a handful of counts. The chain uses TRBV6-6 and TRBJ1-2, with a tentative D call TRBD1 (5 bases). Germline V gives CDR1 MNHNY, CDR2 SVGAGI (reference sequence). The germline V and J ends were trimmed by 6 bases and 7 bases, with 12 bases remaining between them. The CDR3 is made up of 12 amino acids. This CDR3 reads CASRQGAGGYTF. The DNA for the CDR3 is TGTGCCAGCAGGCAGGGCGCCGGTGGCTACACCTTC.

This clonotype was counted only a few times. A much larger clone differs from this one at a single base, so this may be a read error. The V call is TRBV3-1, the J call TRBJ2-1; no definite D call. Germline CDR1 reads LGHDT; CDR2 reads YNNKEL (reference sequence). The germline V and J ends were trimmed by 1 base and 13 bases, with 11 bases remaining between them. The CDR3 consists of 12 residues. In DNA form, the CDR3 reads TGTGCCAGCAGCCAAGTTACTGAGACCCAGTTCTTC. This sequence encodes CASSQVTETQFF.

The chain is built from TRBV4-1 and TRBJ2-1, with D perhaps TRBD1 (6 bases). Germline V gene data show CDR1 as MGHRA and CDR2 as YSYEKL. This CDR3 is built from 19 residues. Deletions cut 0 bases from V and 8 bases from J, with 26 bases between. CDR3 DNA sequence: TGCGCCAGCAGCCAAGATCTATGGACAGAGGGACCCGTTCGGGATGAGCAGTTCTTC. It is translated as CASSQDLWTEGPVRDEQFF.

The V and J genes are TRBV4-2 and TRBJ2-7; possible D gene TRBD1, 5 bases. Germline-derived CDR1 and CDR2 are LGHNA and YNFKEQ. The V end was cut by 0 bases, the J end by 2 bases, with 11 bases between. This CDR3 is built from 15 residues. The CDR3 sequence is CASSQDPPGTYEQYF. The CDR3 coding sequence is TGTGCCAGCAGCCAAGATCCCCCAGGGACCTACGAGCAGTACTTC.

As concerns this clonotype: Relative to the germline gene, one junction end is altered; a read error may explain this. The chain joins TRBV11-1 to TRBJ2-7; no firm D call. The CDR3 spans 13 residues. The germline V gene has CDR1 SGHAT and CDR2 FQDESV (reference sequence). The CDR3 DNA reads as TGCGCCAGCAGCTTCCTAGAATCCTACGAGCAGTACTTC. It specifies CASSFLESYEQYF.

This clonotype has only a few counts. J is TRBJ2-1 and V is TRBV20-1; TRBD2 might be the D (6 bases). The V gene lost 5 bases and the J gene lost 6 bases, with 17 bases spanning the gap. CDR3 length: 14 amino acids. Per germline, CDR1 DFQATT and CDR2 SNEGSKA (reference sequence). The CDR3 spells CSALRSGFGNEQFF. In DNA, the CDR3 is TGCAGTGCTTTGCGGAGCGGGTTCGGCAATGAGCAGTTCTTC.

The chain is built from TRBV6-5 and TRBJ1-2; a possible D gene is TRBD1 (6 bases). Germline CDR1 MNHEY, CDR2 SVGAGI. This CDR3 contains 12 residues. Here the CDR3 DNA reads TGTGCTGCATCCGGGGGGCACTATGGCTACACCTTC. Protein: CAASGGHYGYTF.

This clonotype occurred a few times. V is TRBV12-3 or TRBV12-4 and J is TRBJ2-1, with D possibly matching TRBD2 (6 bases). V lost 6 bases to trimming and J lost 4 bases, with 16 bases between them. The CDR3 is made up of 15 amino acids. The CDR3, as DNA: TGTGCCAGCAGCCTAGACGGGAGCCCGTACAATGAGCAGTTCTTC. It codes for CASSLDGSPYNEQFF.